This TCR beta chain derives from a study of cytomegalovirus exposure and HLA in healthy donors. Findings and caveats of the study: Sequences of the TCR beta chain were said to predict the HLA-A and HLA-B alleles of most subjects accurately. It was reported that the classifier diagnosed cytomegalovirus status with high specificity and sensitivity in both the original and validation cohorts.

About this clone: The antigen is unknown.

This CDR3 has 12 residues. Germline V CDR1 and CDR2: PRHDT, FYEKMQ (reference sequence). The ends were cut back, 4 bases at V and 11 bases at J, with 13 bases in the middle. PCR primers comprised 60 Vbeta and 13 Jbeta primers. The table came from immunoSEQ multiplex PCR; TCRdb's copy has only in-frame clones and leaves some out. The sample shows roughly 120,000 clones, roughly three quarters of them seen only once. The TCR sequence derives from a man aged 25 to 40 in good health and CMV-seropositive. The sequenced material came from PBMCs. V usage is TRBV13 and J usage is TRBJ2-3, with D perhaps matching TRBD2 (5 bases). CDR3 sequence reads: CASSSQRNMQYF. The CDR3 bases are TGTGCCAGCAGCTCACAGCGGAACATGCAGTATTTT.